The sequence of this T cell receptor (beta chain) was determined in a study of post-analysis software for immune sequencing data. Study at large: Relapsing-remitting, secondary progressive and progressive-relapsing courses of multiple sclerosis were included. General study findings and limits: Normalized Chao1 diversity was significantly reduced in patients versus controls. Under F measure analysis, samples from one preparation batch co-clustered strongly. TRBV5-6, TRBV5-1 and TRBV20-1 were among four or five TRBV segments more frequent in patients than controls.

Libraries were made from TCR beta cDNA, and they carried unique molecular identifiers. Via MiXCR, TCRdb re-called the PCR reads, giving one row per CDR3 protein. The sample includes around 700,000 distinct CDR3 sequences, around 64% of them seen just once. Germline lookup yields CDR1 MNHNS and CDR2 SASEGT. The CDR3 has 18 residues. V lost 4 bases and J lost 0, with 16 bases in between. In the case of this clonotype: The antigen remains unidentified.

Sequences were obtained from blood. The rearrangement joins TRBV6-1 to TRBJ2-6, with D possibly matching TRBD1 (5 bases). This sequence originates from a girl aged 2-10 years with multiple sclerosis. This CDR3 reads CASSGTLFPLSGANVLTF. For the CDR3, the DNA is TGTGCCAGCAGTGGGACACTATTTCCCCTCTCTGGGGCCAACGTCCTGACTTTC.